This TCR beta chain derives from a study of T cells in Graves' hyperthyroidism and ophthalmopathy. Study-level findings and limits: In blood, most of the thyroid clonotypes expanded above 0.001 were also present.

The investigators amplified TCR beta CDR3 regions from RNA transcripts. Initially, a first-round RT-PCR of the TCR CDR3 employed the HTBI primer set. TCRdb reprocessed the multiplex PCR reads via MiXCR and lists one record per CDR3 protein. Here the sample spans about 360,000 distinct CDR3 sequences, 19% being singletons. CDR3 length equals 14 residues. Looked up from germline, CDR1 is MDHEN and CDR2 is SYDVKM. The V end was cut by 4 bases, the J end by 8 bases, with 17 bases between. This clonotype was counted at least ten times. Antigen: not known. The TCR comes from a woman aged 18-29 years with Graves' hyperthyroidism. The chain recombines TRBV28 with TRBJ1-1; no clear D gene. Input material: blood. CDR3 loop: CASSSDTAKQEAFF. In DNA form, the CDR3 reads TGTGCCAGCAGTTCCGATACAGCCAAGCAAGAAGCTTTCTTT.